Listed here is a single T cell receptor (beta chain). The sample is drawn from a study of blood T cell repertoires in COVID-19. For the study at large: COVID-19 samples from acute and convalescent phases originated in the United States, Italy and Spain. T cells, B-cell-depleted T cells, or PBMCs provided the cDNA or gDNA that served as material.

This CDR3 is 17 amino acids long. CDR1 and CDR2 (germline): LNHDA, SQIVND (reference sequence). Trimming took off 5 bases at V and 4 bases at J, with 21 bases between the two ends. Original data processing: Reference gene primer amplification yielded estimated nucleated cell counts. The protocol was immunoSEQ multiplex PCR, while the TCRdb copy is restricted to in-frame clones and leaves out a portion. V and J calls and clone size follow that table, whereas D and trimming were derived from the DNA. The repertoire includes tens of thousands of clones, around nine tenths of them detected once, and under 0.8% sits in the top ten.

Material for sequencing was peripheral blood. The V call is TRBV19, the J call TRBJ1-5, with D tentatively TRBD1 (6 bases). The receptor was isolated from a woman of 80 years or more with acute or convalescent COVID-19. The CDR3 DNA reads as TGTGCCAGTAGTGCTATAGGGACAATCCTTGAGAATCAGCCCCAGCATTTT. As protein: CASSAIGTILENQPQHF.